These 5 T cell receptor beta chains were sequenced from one sample in a study of T cell repertoires in cytomegalovirus infection. In TCRdb, the reads were re-called with MiXCR into one record per CDR3 protein. Of some 220,000 distinct CDR3 sequences detected, around 12% appear once; the ten largest clones hold roughly 1.7%. The sample was PBMCs. These receptors came from a human donor in good health (CMV status not recorded). Some clones in this sample may be carry-over from other donors' samples.

This clonotype has at least ten counts. This rearrangement joins TRBV7-3 to TRBJ1-1; D is perhaps TRBD1 (5 bases). Germline V gene lookup returns CDR1 SGHTA and CDR2 FQGTGA. V lost 5 bases and J lost 4, with 11 bases in between. The CDR3 has 13 residues. CDR3 residues: CASSLRASTEAFF. The DNA for the CDR3 is TGTGCCAGCAGCCTCAGGGCATCCACTGAAGCTTTCTTT.

The V call is TRBV29-1, the J call TRBJ2-3; tentative D call: TRBD1 (5 bases). The CDR3 has 13 residues. The germline V gene encodes CDR1 SQVTM and CDR2 ANQGSEA. For the CDR3, the DNA is TGCACCGCCTCCAGGGATGGCACAGATACGCAGTATTTT. Protein sequence: CTASRDGTDTQYF.

This chain connects TRBV19 to TRBJ2-5; TRBD1 might be the D (6 bases). The CDR3 is made up of 14 amino acids. V was clipped by 3 bases and J by 5 bases, with 13 bases between them. Germline-derived CDR1 and CDR2 are LNHDA and SQIVND (reference sequence). The CDR3 sequence is CASSIQGIGETQYF. The CDR3 DNA sequence: TGTGCCAGTAGTATCCAGGGGATCGGCGAGACCCAGTACTTC. The full variable domain, rest sourced from reference TRBV19 and TRBJ2-5, is DGGITQSPKYLFRKEGQNVTLSCEQNLNHDAMYWYRQDPGQGLRLIYYSQIVNDFQKGDIAEGYSVSREKKESFPLTVTSAQKNPTAFYLCASSIQGIGETQYFGPGTRLLVL.

The V call is TRBV24-1, the J call TRBJ2-5; TRBD1 agrees at 7 bases. J lost 2 bases, V lost 2 bases, and 7 bases had no gene match. This CDR3 comprises 16 residues. Germline-derived CDR1 and CDR2 are KGHDR and SFDVKD. CDR3 residues: CATSDSTGSVQETQYF. Here the CDR3 DNA reads TGTGCCACCAGTGATTCGACAGGGTCCGTTCAAGAGACCCAGTACTTC.

J is TRBJ2-6 and V is TRBV6-6, with 9 bases that match TRBD1. Germline V gene lookup returns CDR1 MNHNY and CDR2 SVGAGI (reference sequence). The CDR3 runs 18 residues. V lost 4 bases to trimming and J lost 2 bases; unmatched junction nucleotides: 9. Here the CDR3 reads CASSSPGQGTPGANVLTF. In nucleotides, the CDR3 is TGTGCCAGCAGTTCCCCCGGACAGGGGACCCCTGGGGCCAACGTCCTGACTTTC.